This T cell receptor beta chain derives from a study of blood T cell repertoires in COVID-19. Measured with immunoSEQ multiplex PCR; TCRdb has only the in-frame clones, and not every one. The table includes over 450,000 clones, 85% to 90% detected once. The Seattle site enrolled patients during active infection and followed them longitudinally. The CDR3 covers 11 residues. V dropped 8 bases and J dropped 7 bases, with 9 bases sitting between them. V is TRBV12-3 or TRBV12-4 and J is TRBJ1-5, with D unresolved. The source material was peripheral blood. This receptor was identified in a woman aged 45-65 years with COVID-19, enrolled during active disease. This chain's CDR3 is CASSLGQPQHF. CDR3 in DNA: TGTGCCAGCTCCCTGGGCCAGCCCCAGCATTTT.